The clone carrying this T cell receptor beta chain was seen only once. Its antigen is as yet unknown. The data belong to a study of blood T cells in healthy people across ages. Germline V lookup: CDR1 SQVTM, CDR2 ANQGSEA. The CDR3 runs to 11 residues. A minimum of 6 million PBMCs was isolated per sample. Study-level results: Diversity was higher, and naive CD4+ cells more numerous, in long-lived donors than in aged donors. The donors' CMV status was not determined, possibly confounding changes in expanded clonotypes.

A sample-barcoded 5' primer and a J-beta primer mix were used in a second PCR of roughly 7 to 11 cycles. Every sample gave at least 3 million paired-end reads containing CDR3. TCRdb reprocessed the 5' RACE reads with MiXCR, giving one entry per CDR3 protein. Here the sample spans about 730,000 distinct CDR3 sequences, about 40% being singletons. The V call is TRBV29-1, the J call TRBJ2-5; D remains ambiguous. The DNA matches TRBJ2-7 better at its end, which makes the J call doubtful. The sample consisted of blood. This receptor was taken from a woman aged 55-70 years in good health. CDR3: CSVEEGFEQYF. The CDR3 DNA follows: TGCAGCGTTGAAGAGGGGTTCGAGCAGTACTTC.